The 10 T cell receptor beta chains below all came from one sample that was sequenced in a study of shared clonotypes between healthy human individuals. Sequenced by immunoSEQ multiplex PCR; TCRdb stores in-frame clones only, minus some. The sample has over 1.5 million clones; approximately 98% are singletons. The sample consisted of naive CD4+ T cells sorted from blood. The subset was: CD45RA+ positively selected. These receptors were collected from a young man in good health.

This clone was seen only once. The chain joins TRBV5-1 to TRBJ2-1, with TRBD2 as a possible D gene (6 bases). The CDR3 loop spans 16 amino acids. V lost 3 bases and J lost 0, with 13 bases in between. The V gene's germline CDR1 is SGHRS and CDR2 YFSETQ. CDR3 nucleotides: TGCGCCAGCAGCTCCCCCGGCGGGAACTCCTACAATGAGCAGTTCTTC. Protein product: CASSSPGGNSYNEQFF.

The V gene is TRBV5-4, the J gene TRBJ2-1; 11 nucleotides agree with TRBD2. CDR1 SGHNT and CDR2 YYREEE come from the germline V gene (reference sequence). V dropped 2 bases and J dropped 6; count of bases not matched to a gene: 4. This CDR3 contains 15 residues. The CDR3 here is CASSLTSGRGNEQFF. In nucleotides, the CDR3 is TGTGCCAGCAGCTTAACTAGCGGGAGAGGCAATGAGCAGTTCTTC. The full variable domain, its missing parts supplied by reference TRBV5-4 and TRBJ2-1, is ETGVTQSPTHLIKTRGQQVTLRCSSQSGHNTVSWYQQALGQGPQFIFQYYREEENGRGNFPPRFSGLQFPNYSSELNVNALELDDSALYLCASSLTSGRGNEQFFGPGTRLTVL.

This clone has only one observation. The V call is TRBV28, the J call TRBJ2-2, with TRBD2 identical over 7 bases. The CDR3 totals 13 residues. Looked up from germline, CDR1 is MDHEN and CDR2 is SYDVKM. The V and J ends lost 9 bases and 9 bases, in that order; junction bases with no gene match: 10. For the CDR3, the DNA is TGTGCCAGTCGCGGGAGTAGTAAGCGGGAGCTGTTTTTT. It translates to CASRGSSKRELFF. The full variable domain, completed using reference TRBV28 and TRBJ2-2, is DVKVTQSSRYLVKRTGEKVFLECVQDMDHENMFWYRQDPGLGLRLIYFSYDVKMKEKGDIPEGYSVSREKKERFSLILESASTNQTSMYLCASRGSSKRELFFGEGSRLTVL.

The chain joins TRBV5-1 to TRBJ2-2; maybe TRBD2 (6 bases). Deletions cut 1 base from V and 5 bases from J, with 15 bases between. The CDR3 covers 16 residues. Germline values: CDR1 SGHRS, CDR2 YFSETQ. CDR3 in amino acids: CASSLLGEVYTGELFF. CDR3 DNA: TGCGCCAGCAGCTTGTTAGGGGAGGTCTATACCGGGGAGCTGTTTTTT.

This clone occurred once. This chain joins TRBV30 and TRBJ1-5, with D hard to call. Germline CDR1 reads GTSNPN; CDR2 reads SVGIG (reference sequence). The CDR3 length is 14 residues. V was clipped by 3 bases and J by 5 bases, with 14 bases between them. CDR3 nucleotides: TGTGCCTGGAGACCCACCGGCGGGGATCAGCCCCAGCATTTT. Residues: CAWRPTGGDQPQHF.

CDR3 amino acids: CASSSAQTQYF. Written as DNA, the CDR3 is TGTGCCAGCAGCTCTGCACAGACCCAGTACTTC. The chain carries TRBV7-3 and TRBJ2-5; D unclear. Germline CDR1 and CDR2: SGHTA and FQGTGA. V gave up 4 bases and J gave up 6 bases, with 6 bases separating them. The CDR3 sequence is 11 residues long. Looking up the rest from reference TRBV7-3 and TRBJ2-5 gives the full variable domain: GAGVSQTPSNKVTEKGKYVELRCDPISGHTALYWYRQSLGQGPEFLIYFQGTGAADDSGLPNDRFFAVRPEGSVSTLKIQRTERGDSAVYLCASSSAQTQYFGPGTRLLVL.

The chain combines TRBV10-3 with TRBJ2-1; tentatively, D is TRBD1 or TRBD2 (5 bases each). Germline V gene data show CDR1 as ENHRY and CDR2 as SYGVKD. V was shortened by 5 bases and J by 4 bases, with 9 bases between the two germline ends. This CDR3 spans 13 amino acids. Here the CDR3 reads CAISRDLYNEQFF. In nucleotides, the CDR3 is TGTGCCATCAGTCGGGACCTTTACAATGAGCAGTTCTTC.

DNA for the CDR3: TGTGCCAGCACCAAAGGAGCCGGGACAGAAGAGACCCAGTACTTC. It encodes CASTKGAGTEETQYF. The J gene is TRBJ2-5, the V gene TRBV6-5, with 7 positions matching TRBD1. CDR3 length: 15 amino acids. Unmatched junction bases numbered 11, after V lost 7 bases and J lost 3 bases. CDR1 and CDR2 (germline): MNHEY, SVGAGI.

This chain connects TRBV7-8 to TRBJ2-7; D is undetermined. V was pared by 0 bases and J by 7 bases, with 13 bases between. Per the germline V gene, CDR1 is SGHVS and CDR2 is FQNEAQ. The CDR3 length is 14 residues. CDR3 bases: TGTGCCAGCAGCTTAGCAACTACCGCAATAGAGCAGTACTTC. This translates into CASSLATTAIEQYF.

CDR3 bases: TGTGCCAGCAGTTCACAGGGGGACTACACCTTC. It encodes CASSSQGDYTF. V usage is TRBV28 and J usage is TRBJ1-2; 8 nucleotides agree with TRBD1. The CDR3 loop spans 11 amino acids. J was trimmed by 10 bases and V by 4 bases; bases with no gene match: 2. The germline gives CDR1 MDHEN, CDR2 SYDVKM.